The 32 T cell receptor beta chains in this list originate from one sample, sequenced in a study of response to subunit inactivated influenza vaccine. A single record per CDR3 protein comes from TCRdb applying MiXCR to the RT-PCR reads. This table has around 530,000 distinct CDR3 sequences, approximately 10% appearing once. This specimen consisted of PBMCs from blood, obtained on the day of vaccination. The receptors derive from a man aged 45 to 65 who received an inactivated influenza vaccine.

This clonotype was found many times. This chain joins TRBV5-1 and TRBJ2-1, with TRBD2 matching 10 bases. The V and J ends lost 7 bases and 0 bases, in that order; junction bases with no gene match: 13. The CDR3 is 18 amino acids. CDR1 SGHRS and CDR2 YFSETQ come from the germline V gene. This chain's CDR3 is CASRRASGGTSSYNEQFF. CDR3 coding DNA: TGCGCCAGCCGTAGGGCTAGCGGGGGAACAAGCTCCTACAATGAGCAGTTCTTC.

This chain connects TRBV5-1 to TRBJ1-1; TRBD1 might be the D (5 bases). Germline CDR1 SGHRS, CDR2 YFSETQ. The CDR3 is 12 amino acids. Trimming stripped 6 bases from V and 4 bases from J, with 10 bases between. The CDR3 loop reads CASTAGGTEAFF. The CDR3 DNA follows: TGCGCCAGCACCGCGGGGGGCACTGAAGCTTTCTTT.

This clonotype has ten or more counts. The gene calls are TRBV7-3 and TRBJ2-2; D unresolved. Germline-derived CDR1 and CDR2 are SGHTA and FQGTGA. There are 12 residues in the CDR3. With 5 bases removed from V and 4 bases from J, the gap between germline ends came to 5 bases. The CDR3 is CASSSITGELFF. The CDR3 DNA reads as TGTGCCAGCAGCAGTATCACCGGGGAGCTGTTTTTT.

This clonotype was seen many times. The chain links TRBV5-6 to TRBJ2-7; no clear D. Per germline, CDR1 SGHDT and CDR2 YYEEEE. Trimming removed 4 bases at V and 2 bases at J, with 7 bases between. This CDR3 is built from 12 residues. The CDR3 protein is CASSASAYEQYF. The CDR3 DNA is TGTGCCAGCAGCGCATCAGCCTACGAGCAGTACTTC.

The chain is built from TRBV28 and TRBJ1-1; D perhaps matches TRBD1 (5 bases). V was pared by 6 bases and J by 5 bases, with 16 bases between. Germline values: CDR1 MDHEN, CDR2 SYDVKM. The CDR3 sequence is 14 residues long. The DNA for the CDR3 is TGTGCCAGCAGGGGGGGGGGAGTGATGACTGAAGCTTTCTTT. Translation: CASRGGGVMTEAFF.

J is TRBJ1-2 and V is TRBV29-1; D gene uncertain. Trimming pared 0 bases from V and 7 bases from J, leaving 15 bases between. The CDR3 loop spans 14 amino acids. The germline CDR1 and CDR2 sequences are SQVTM and ANQGSEA. In DNA form, the CDR3 reads TGCAGCGTTGAAGATCTAGGCCGGACGGCTGGCTACACCTTC. This codes for CSVEDLGRTAGYTF.

For this clonotype: An end of the junction differs from the germline gene, which may be a read error. The CDR3, as DNA: TGCGCCAGCAGCCAAGGTGGCGGGGGTGAGCACTTCTTC. It is translated as CASSQGGGGEHFF. The chain recombines TRBV4-3 with TRBJ2-1; 7 nucleotides agree with TRBD2. The length of the CDR3 is 13 residues. CDR1 and CDR2 from the germline V gene are LGHNA and YSLEER.

This clonotype was seen a handful of times. The chain uses TRBV14 and TRBJ1-1; no clear D gene. Germline CDR1 SGHDN, CDR2 FVKESK. Trimming removed 0 bases from V and 1 base from J, with 3 bases in between. The CDR3 is 13 residues long. The DNA for the CDR3 is TGTGCCAGCAGCCAAGATTGGAACACTGAAGCTTTCTTT. Its translation: CASSQDWNTEAFF.

This clonotype was counted at least ten times. The chain has TRBV29-1 and TRBJ2-1; no clear D gene. The CDR3 length is 17 residues. CDR1 and CDR2 (germline): SQVTM, ANQGSEA. V was pared by 6 bases and J by 0 bases, with 21 bases between. CDR3 DNA: TGCAGCGTAAAATCTACGAGCGCCACCAGCTCCTACAATGAGCAGTTCTTC. This codes for CSVKSTSATSSYNEQFF.

The chain couples TRBV28 to TRBJ2-1; 15 bases line up with TRBD2. Germline V gene lookup returns CDR1 MDHEN and CDR2 SYDVKM. The trim removed 11 bases at V and 9 bases at J, leaving 14 bases unmatched. The length of the CDR3 is 16 residues. CDR3 nucleotides: TGTGCCGCAGGCGAATCGGGACTAGCGGGAGGCATTGAGCAGTTCTTC. Translation gives CAAGESGLAGGIEQFF. The full variable domain, completed using reference TRBV28 and TRBJ2-1, is DVKVTQSSRYLVKRTGEKVFLECVQDMDHENMFWYRQDPGLGLRLIYFSYDVKMKEKGDIPEGYSVSREKKERFSLILESASTNQTSMYLCAAGESGLAGGIEQFFGPGTRLTVL.

The V gene is TRBV29-1, the J gene TRBJ2-5; D gene unclear. The CDR3 spans 15 residues. CDR1 and CDR2 from the germline V gene are SQVTM and ANQGSEA. V was cut by 3 bases and J by 0 bases, with 14 bases left in between. CDR3 residues: CSVEDGRSDQETQYF. The CDR3 DNA reads TGCAGCGTTGAGGACGGCAGGAGCGACCAAGAGACCCAGTACTTC.

The rearrangement links TRBV5-6 to TRBJ1-1; maybe TRBD1 (5 bases). Trimming stripped 2 bases from V and 0 bases from J, with 17 bases between. The CDR3 totals 17 residues. In germline, CDR1 is SGHDT, CDR2 YYEEEE. In DNA, the CDR3 is TGTGCCAGCAGCTTTTGGGGCAGGAGGGATGTGAACACTGAAGCTTTCTTT. It codes for CASSFWGRRDVNTEAFF.

The chain employs TRBV7-6 and TRBJ2-1; 16 nucleotides match TRBD2. Germline CDR1 is SGHVS and CDR2 is FNYEAQ. V was clipped by 5 bases and J by 13 bases; unmatched bases: 5. CDR3 size: 14 residues. The CDR3 DNA sequence: TGTGCCAGCAGCCCGGGGACTAGCGGGAGGGAACAGTTCTTC. The encoded protein is CASSPGTSGREQFF.

This clonotype was counted between two and nine times. This chain connects TRBV7-9 to TRBJ2-7; 7 bases align to TRBD2. This CDR3 comprises 12 residues. Germline V gene sequence: CDR1 SEHNR, CDR2 FQNEAQ (reference sequence). Trimming took 1 base from V and 9 from J; bases not matched to a gene: 3. CDR3 sequence: CASSLGASGQYF. The DNA of the CDR3 is TGTGCCAGCAGCTTAGGAGCTAGCGGGCAGTACTTC.

This chain joins TRBV5-1 and TRBJ1-1; D gene uncertain. The germline CDR1 and CDR2 sequences are SGHRS and YFSETQ. The CDR3 runs to 14 residues. Trimming cost V 2 bases and J 1 base, with 9 bases left between them. The CDR3 region is CASSFPDSNTEAFF. DNA of the CDR3: TGCGCCAGCAGCTTCCCGGACTCGAACACTGAAGCTTTCTTT.

CDR3 sequence: CASSAGQAFYEQYF. The CDR3 coding sequence is TGCGCCAGCAGCGCGGGACAGGCGTTCTACGAGCAGTACTTC. The V call is TRBV5-1, the J call TRBJ2-7, with TRBD1 identical over 8 bases. The CDR3 length is 14 residues. V was clipped by 4 bases and J by 3 bases; unmatched bases: 6. CDR1 and CDR2 from the germline V gene are SGHRS and YFSETQ.

Only a few counts were recorded for this clonotype. The chain carries TRBV9 and TRBJ2-5; 7 bases are a match to TRBD1. Germline CDR1 is SGDLS and CDR2 is YYNGEE. Unmatched junction bases numbered 7, after V lost 4 bases and J lost 4 bases. The CDR3 runs 14 residues. DNA of the CDR3: TGTGCCAGCAGCTCCACCAGGGGGTCAGAGACCCAGTACTTC. It specifies CASSSTRGSETQYF.

The rearrangement links TRBV7-2 to TRBJ2-2; 12 bases match TRBD2. CDR3 length: 15 residues. Trimming at V came to 6 bases and at J to 8 bases, leaving 7 bases not matched to a gene. Germline-derived CDR1 and CDR2 are SGHTA and FQGNSA. CDR3 residues: CASRPGLAGSGELFF. The CDR3 nucleotides are TGTGCCAGCAGACCCGGACTAGCGGGGTCGGGGGAGCTGTTTTTT.

This clonotype has more than one count but fewer than ten. The chain couples TRBV7-2 to TRBJ2-2, with a possible D match to TRBD2 (5 bases). Trimming cost V 5 bases and J 7 bases, with 14 bases left between them. Per the germline V gene, CDR1 is SGHTA and CDR2 is FQGNSA. The CDR3 spans 14 residues. The DNA of the CDR3 is TGTGCCAGCAGCCCAACGGGATACGACGGGGAGCTGTTTTTT. This translates into CASSPTGYDGELFF.

The chain carries TRBV7-8 and TRBJ2-1; D uncertain. The V and J ends lost 7 bases and 5 bases respectively, with 18 bases between them. The length of the CDR3 is 15 residues. Germline CDR1 SGHVS, CDR2 FQNEAQ. Here the CDR3 reads CASILRAASNNEQFF. The DNA for the CDR3 is TGTGCCAGCATTCTCCGGGCGGCCTCAAACAATGAGCAGTTCTTC. The full variable domain, its missing parts supplied by reference TRBV7-8 and TRBJ2-1, is GAGVSQSPRYKVAKRGQDVALRCDPISGHVSLFWYQQALGQGPEFLTYFQNEAQLDKSGLPSDRFFAERPEGSVSTLKIQRTQQEDSAVYLCASILRAASNNEQFFGPGTRLTVL.

The chain combines TRBV6-2 or TRBV6-3 with TRBJ2-1, with D uncertain. Trimming cost V 6 bases and J 4 bases, with 10 bases left between them. From germline, CDR1 is MNHEY and CDR2 SVGEGT. The CDR3 runs to 13 residues. The CDR3 reads CASSINWYNEQFF. DNA for the CDR3: TGTGCCAGCAGCATAAACTGGTACAATGAGCAGTTCTTC.

The chain uses TRBV12-3 or TRBV12-4 and TRBJ2-7, with TRBD2 identical over 10 bases. The V segment lost 4 bases and the J segment 2 bases; nucleotides outside the gene matches: 5. This CDR3 is built from 15 residues. The CDR3 loop is CASSWRTSGPYEQYF. DNA of the CDR3: TGTGCCAGCAGTTGGAGGACTAGCGGACCCTACGAGCAGTACTTC.

This clonotype has a count of ten or more. J is TRBJ2-1 and V is TRBV20-1; D is possibly TRBD2 (6 bases). Germline CDR1 is DFQATT and CDR2 is SNEGSKA (reference sequence). The CDR3 loop spans 15 amino acids. Trimming removed 6 bases from V and 3 bases from J, with 18 bases in between. The CDR3 region has the DNA TGCAGTGCCCCCGTCTCTGCGGGGAGCTACAATGAGCAGTTCTTC. This encodes CSAPVSAGSYNEQFF.

This clonotype was seen repeatedly, ten times or more. This chain uses TRBV29-1 with TRBJ1-1, with D possibly matching TRBD1 (6 bases). CDR1 and CDR2 from the germline V gene are SQVTM and ANQGSEA. The germline V and J ends were trimmed by 5 bases and 4 bases, with 14 bases remaining between them. The CDR3 is 13 residues long. This CDR3 reads CSVHRVLSTEAFF. The CDR3 nucleotides read TGCAGCGTTCACAGGGTCCTGAGCACTGAAGCTTTCTTT.

This clonotype was found many times. The chain links TRBV4-3 to TRBJ2-5; D may match TRBD1 or TRBD2 (5 bases each). This CDR3 has 15 amino acids. Germline CDR1 reads LGHNA; CDR2 reads YSLEER. V was trimmed by 0 bases and J by 4 bases, leaving 12 bases between them. CDR3 DNA: TGCGCCAGCAGCCAAGATGTGGCAGGGAGAGAGACCCAGTACTTC. Its translation is CASSQDVAGRETQYF.

This clonotype was detected ten times or more. V is TRBV4-1 and J is TRBJ1-1; TRBD1 matches 7 bases. The CDR3 runs to 15 residues. In germline, CDR1 is MGHRA, CDR2 YSYEKL. V gave up 5 bases and J gave up 6 bases; unmatched junction bases: 12. CDR3 sequence reads: CASSSQGRGLSEAFF. The DNA for the CDR3 is TGCGCCAGCAGCTCACAGGGGAGGGGATTGTCTGAAGCTTTCTTT.

The sample holds many counts of this clonotype. The chain carries TRBV28 and TRBJ1-5, with TRBD1 matching 9 bases. CDR1 is MDHEN, CDR2 SYDVKM, per germline. J was trimmed by 4 bases and V by 5 bases; bases with no gene match: 9. The CDR3 has 16 amino acids. The CDR3, as DNA: TGTGCCAGCAGTCCGACACAGGGGGCTTCAAATCAGCCCCAGCATTTT. It encodes CASSPTQGASNQPQHF.

This clonotype was seen a handful of times. The chain employs TRBV10-3 and TRBJ2-1, with D possibly matching TRBD2 (6 bases). Germline CDR1 is ENHRY and CDR2 is SYGVKD. The CDR3 sequence is 16 residues long. V was shortened by 0 bases and J by 9 bases, with 18 bases between the two germline ends. The CDR3 loop reads CAISESSGEGVGEQFF. The DNA of the CDR3 is TGTGCCATCAGTGAGTCGTCGGGAGAGGGTGTAGGTGAGCAGTTCTTC.

In this sample, this clonotype turned up a few times. The gene calls are TRBV19 and TRBJ1-1, with a possible D match to TRBD1 (5 bases). CDR3 size: 14 residues. Trimming stripped 6 bases from V and 1 base from J, with 12 bases between. Germline CDR1 LNHDA, CDR2 SQIVND (reference sequence). The CDR3 loop reads CASRDQGWNTEAFF. The DNA of the CDR3 is TGTGCCAGTAGAGATCAGGGTTGGAACACTGAAGCTTTCTTT.

This clonotype was seen only a few times. The V call is TRBV7-9, the J call TRBJ2-7; a weak D match, TRBD2 (6 bases). Trimming shortened V by 5 bases and J by 1 base, and 15 bases separated the two germline ends. Germline CDR1 SEHNR, CDR2 FQNEAQ (reference sequence). The CDR3 loop spans 15 amino acids. Here the CDR3 DNA reads TGTGCCAGCAGCGAGGGAGGAGGGATTTCCTACGAGCAGTACTTC. As protein: CASSEGGGISYEQYF.

This clonotype has more than one count but fewer than ten. This chain connects TRBV27 to TRBJ2-5; 11 bases are a match to TRBD2. The CDR3 has 15 amino acids. J gave up 2 bases and V 5 bases, and 4 bases lay outside the gene matches. Germline CDR1 MNHEY, CDR2 SMNVEV (reference sequence). The CDR3 nucleotides are TGTGCCAGCAGTACTAGCGGGAGATGGCAAGAGACCCAGTACTTC. Translating it yields CASSTSGRWQETQYF.

V usage is TRBV12-3 or TRBV12-4 and J usage is TRBJ2-3; 7 bases agree with TRBD1. V dropped 3 bases and J dropped 7; count of bases not matched to a gene: 4. The CDR3 contains 13 residues. CDR3 protein: CASSFERGHTQYF. Here the CDR3 DNA reads TGTGCCAGCAGTTTCGAGAGGGGGCATACGCAGTATTTT.